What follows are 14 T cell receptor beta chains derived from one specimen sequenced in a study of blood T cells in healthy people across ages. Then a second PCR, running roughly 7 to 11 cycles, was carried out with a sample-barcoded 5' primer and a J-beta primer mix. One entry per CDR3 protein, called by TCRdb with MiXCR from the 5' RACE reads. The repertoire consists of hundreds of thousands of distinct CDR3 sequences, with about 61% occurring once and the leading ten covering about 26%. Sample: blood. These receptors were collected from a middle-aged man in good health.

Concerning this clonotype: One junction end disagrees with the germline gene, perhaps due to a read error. The CDR3 DNA reads as TGTGCCAACAGCCCTACAGGGGCGGCCAAAAACATTCAGTACTTC. It encodes CANSPTGAAKNIQYF. The genes are TRBV11-1 and TRBJ2-4, with TRBD1 matching 7 bases. The CDR3 has 15 residues. Per the germline V gene, CDR1 is SGHAT and CDR2 is FQDESV (reference sequence).

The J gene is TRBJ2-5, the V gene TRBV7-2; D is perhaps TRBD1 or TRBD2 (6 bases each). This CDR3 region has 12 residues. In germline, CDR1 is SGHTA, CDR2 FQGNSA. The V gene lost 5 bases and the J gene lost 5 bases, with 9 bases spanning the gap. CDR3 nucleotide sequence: TGTGCCAGCAGCCGGGGGCGTGAGACCCAGTACTTC. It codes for CASSRGRETQYF.

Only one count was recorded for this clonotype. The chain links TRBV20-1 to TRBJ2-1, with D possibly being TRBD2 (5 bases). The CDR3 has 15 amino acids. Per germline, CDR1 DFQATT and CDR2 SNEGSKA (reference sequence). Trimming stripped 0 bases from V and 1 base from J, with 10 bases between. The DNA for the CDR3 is TGCAGTGCTAGAGATCTCGGGGAATCCTACAATGAGCAGTTCTTC. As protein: CSARDLGESYNEQFF.

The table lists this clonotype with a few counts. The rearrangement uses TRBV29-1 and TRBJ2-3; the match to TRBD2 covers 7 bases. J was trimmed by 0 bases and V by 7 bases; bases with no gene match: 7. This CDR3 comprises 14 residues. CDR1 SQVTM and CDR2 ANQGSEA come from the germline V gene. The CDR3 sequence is CSADSGLSTDTQYF. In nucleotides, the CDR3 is TGCAGCGCTGATAGCGGGCTCAGCACAGATACGCAGTATTTT.

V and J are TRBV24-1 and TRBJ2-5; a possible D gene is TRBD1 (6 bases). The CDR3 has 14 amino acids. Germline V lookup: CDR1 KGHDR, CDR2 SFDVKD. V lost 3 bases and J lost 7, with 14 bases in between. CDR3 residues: CATSDMDSPGTQYF. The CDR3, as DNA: TGTGCCACCAGTGATATGGACAGTCCGGGGACCCAGTACTTC.

CDR3 protein: CASSLQGAGYYGYTF. The CDR3 DNA follows: TGTGCCAGCAGCTTACAGGGGGCTGGCTACTATGGCTACACCTTC. The chain uses TRBV7-2 and TRBJ1-2; 8 nucleotides agree with TRBD1. This CDR3 is 15 amino acids long. The V gene's germline CDR1 is SGHTA and CDR2 FQGNSA. The V gene end was trimmed by 2 bases and the J gene end by 3 bases; junction bases not matched to a gene: 5.

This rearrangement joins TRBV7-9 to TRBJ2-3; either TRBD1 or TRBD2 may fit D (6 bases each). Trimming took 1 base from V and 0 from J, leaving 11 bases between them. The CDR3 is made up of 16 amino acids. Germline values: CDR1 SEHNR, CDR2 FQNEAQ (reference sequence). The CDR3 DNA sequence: TGTGCCAGCAGCTTAGTTCGGGGGCCGAGCACAGATACGCAGTATTTT. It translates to CASSLVRGPSTDTQYF.

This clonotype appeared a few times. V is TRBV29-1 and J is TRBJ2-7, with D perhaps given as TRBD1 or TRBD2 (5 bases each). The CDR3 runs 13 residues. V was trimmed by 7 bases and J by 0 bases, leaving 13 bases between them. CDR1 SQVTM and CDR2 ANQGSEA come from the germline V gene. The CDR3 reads CSAKTGTSYEQYF. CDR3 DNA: TGCAGCGCCAAAACCGGGACCTCCTACGAGCAGTACTTC.

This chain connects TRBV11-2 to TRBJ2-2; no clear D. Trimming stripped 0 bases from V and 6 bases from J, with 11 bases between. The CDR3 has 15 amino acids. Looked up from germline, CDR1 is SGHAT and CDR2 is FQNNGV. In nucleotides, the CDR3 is TGTGCCAGCAGCTTAGATGGCCATTCCGCCGGGGAGCTGTTTTTT. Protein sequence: CASSLDGHSAGELFF.

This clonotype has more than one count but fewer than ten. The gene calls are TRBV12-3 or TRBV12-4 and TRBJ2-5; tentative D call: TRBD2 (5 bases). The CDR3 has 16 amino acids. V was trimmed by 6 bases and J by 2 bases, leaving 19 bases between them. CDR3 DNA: TGTGCCAGCAGGAACTCTAGCTACCACAATCAAGAGACCCAGTACTTC. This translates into CASRNSSYHNQETQYF.

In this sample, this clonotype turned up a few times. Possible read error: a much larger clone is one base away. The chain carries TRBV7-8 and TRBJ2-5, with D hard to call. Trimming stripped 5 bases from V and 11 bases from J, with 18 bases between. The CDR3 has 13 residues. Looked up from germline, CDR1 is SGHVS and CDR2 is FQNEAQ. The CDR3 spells CASSPPVKDEQYF. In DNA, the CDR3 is TGTGCCAGCAGCCCCCCCGTGAAGGATGAGCAGTACTTC.

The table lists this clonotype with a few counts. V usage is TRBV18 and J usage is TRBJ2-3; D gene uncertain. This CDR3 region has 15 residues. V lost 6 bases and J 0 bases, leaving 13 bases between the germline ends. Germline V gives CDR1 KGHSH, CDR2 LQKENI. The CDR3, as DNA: TGTGCCAGCTCTCCGGACGGACGCAGCACAGATACGCAGTATTTT. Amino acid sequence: CASSPDGRSTDTQYF.

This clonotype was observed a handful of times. CDR3 sequence reads: CASRPPGRPNTEAFF. The CDR3 region has the DNA TGTGCCAGCAGACCCCCGGGCAGGCCCAACACTGAAGCTTTCTTT. The chain recombines TRBV7-2 with TRBJ1-1; D gene unclear. The CDR3 contains 15 residues. V lost 6 bases to trimming and J lost 2 bases, with 16 bases between them. Germline-derived CDR1 and CDR2 are SGHTA and FQGNSA.

The CDR3 coding sequence is TGCAGCGTTGTTGGTGGGGGGGTTTCCGCAAAGGGGCAGTTCTTC. It yields the protein CSVVGGGVSAKGQFF. The chain is built from TRBV29-1 and TRBJ2-1, with 7 positions matching TRBD2. Germline trimming cut 4 bases from V and 12 bases from J; bases unmatched to any gene: 18. CDR3 length: 15 amino acids. The germline V gene has CDR1 SQVTM and CDR2 ANQGSEA.